A single sample gave rise to the 17 T cell receptor beta chains below, sequenced in a study of T cell responses to AZD1222 COVID-19 vaccine. Only in-frame clones appear in the TCRdb table, and some are missing; sequencing was by immunoSEQ multiplex PCR. The sample shows around 94,000 clones, 85% to 90% of them seen only once. The sample was peripheral blood, taken on day 0 of AZD1222 vaccination. The receptors derive from an adult in good health.

This clone was counted a few times. V and J are TRBV5-5 and TRBJ1-5; no firm D call. Looked up from germline, CDR1 is SGHKS and CDR2 is YYEKEE (reference sequence). Deletions cut 1 base from V and 3 bases from J, with 11 bases between. CDR3 size: 15 residues. The CDR3 coding sequence is TGTGCCAGCAGCTTGTGGCAGAATATCAATCAGCCCCAGCATTTT. It encodes CASSLWQNINQPQHF.

This sequence joins TRBV3-1 (or the pseudogene TRBV3-2) and TRBJ2-7; 7 positions agree with TRBD1. Germline V lookup: CDR1 LGHDT, CDR2 YNNKEL (reference sequence). Trimming at V came to 0 bases and at J to 0 bases, leaving 5 bases not matched to a gene. The CDR3 spans 16 residues. The CDR3 nucleotides read TGTGCCAGCAGCCAAGATAGCAGGGGGAGCTCCTACGAGCAGTACTTC. It encodes CASSQDSRGSSYEQYF.

The chain recombines TRBV6-2 or TRBV6-3 with TRBJ2-7; a weak D match, TRBD1 (6 bases). Germline CDR1 and CDR2: MNHEY and SVGEGT. The length of the CDR3 is 15 residues. The germline V and J ends were trimmed by 6 bases and 0 bases, with 15 bases remaining between them. In nucleotides, the CDR3 is TGTGCCAGCAGCCACAGACAGGACCTCTCCTACGAGCAGTACTTC. Protein: CASSHRQDLSYEQYF.

The gene calls are TRBV27 and TRBJ2-4; unclear D gene. Trimming left V 4 bases short and J 4 bases short, with 14 bases between. In germline, CDR1 is MNHEY, CDR2 SMNVEV (reference sequence). The CDR3 has 15 residues. CDR3 region: CASSSRAAVKNIQYF. The CDR3 DNA reads TGTGCCAGCAGTTCACGGGCCGCCGTAAAAAACATTCAGTACTTC.

This chain connects TRBV6-5 to TRBJ1-1, with TRBD1 as a possible D gene (5 bases). The CDR3 runs to 15 residues. CDR1 is MNHEY and CDR2 is SVGAGI in the germline V gene. V was clipped by 2 bases and J by 5 bases, with 15 bases between them. The CDR3 DNA follows: TGTGCCAGCAGTTACCGGACGGCCGGGGGGACTGAAGCTTTCTTT. Its protein is CASSYRTAGGTEAFF.

This rearrangement joins TRBV5-5 to TRBJ2-2, with D hard to call. The CDR3 sequence is 13 residues long. V was clipped by 5 bases and J by 3 bases, with 8 bases between them. CDR1 is SGHKS and CDR2 is YYEKEE in the germline V gene (reference sequence). In DNA form, the CDR3 reads TGTGCCAGCAGTCTGACCTACACCGGGGAGCTGTTTTTT. Amino acid sequence: CASSLTYTGELFF.

J is TRBJ1-2 and V is TRBV30; tentatively, D is TRBD1 (5 bases). This CDR3 contains 13 residues. Germline V CDR1 and CDR2: GTSNPN, SVGIG (reference sequence). Trimming shortened V by 4 bases and J by 4 bases, and 13 bases separated the two germline ends. The CDR3 spells CAWNPGRGYGYTF. DNA of the CDR3: TGTGCCTGGAACCCGGGACGGGGCTATGGCTACACCTTC.

The J gene is TRBJ2-7, the V gene TRBV4-1; 11 bases map to TRBD2. Germline V lookup: CDR1 MGHRA, CDR2 YSYEKL. V shed 2 bases, J shed 6 bases, and the junction held 3 bases outside the gene matches. The CDR3 spans 14 residues. CDR3 sequence reads: CASSQFGLAGEQYF. CDR3 DNA sequence: TGCGCCAGCAGCCAATTCGGACTAGCGGGCGAGCAGTACTTC.

The chain combines TRBV3-1 (or the pseudogene TRBV3-2) with TRBJ2-7; D uncertain. Germline V gives CDR1 LGHDT, CDR2 YNNKEL (reference sequence). Deletions cut 1 base from V and 2 bases from J, with 3 bases between. The CDR3 runs 12 residues. The CDR3 DNA reads TGTGCCAGCAGCCAAGTCCCCTACGAGCAGTACTTC. Amino acid sequence: CASSQVPYEQYF.

This clone appeared once. The gene calls are TRBV15 and TRBJ1-2; D not resolved. V lost 3 bases and J lost 4, with 12 bases in between. Germline V lookup: CDR1 LNHNV, CDR2 YYDKDF (reference sequence). The CDR3 loop spans 14 amino acids. CDR3: CATSSLGPIYGYTF. As DNA, the CDR3 is TGTGCCACCAGCAGCCTCGGACCAATCTATGGCTACACCTTC.

This rearrangement joins TRBV9 to TRBJ1-5; 7 bases map to TRBD1. The CDR3 consists of 18 residues. Losses at the gene ends were 0 bases for V and 4 bases for J; bases not matched to a gene: 13. The V gene's germline CDR1 is SGDLS and CDR2 YYNGEE. The DNA of the CDR3 is TGTGCCAGCAGCGTAGCTCCCCCGGCAGGGGGAAGAAATCAGCCCCAGCATTTT. Amino acids: CASSVAPPAGGRNQPQHF.

V is TRBV6-1 and J is TRBJ1-1; D might be TRBD1 (5 bases). Germline V gene sequence: CDR1 MNHNS, CDR2 SASEGT. The CDR3 is 17 amino acids. V was cut by 3 bases and J by 5 bases, with 22 bases left in between. The CDR3 is CASSDGTYGGERTEAFF. DNA of the CDR3: TGTGCCAGCAGTGATGGGACCTACGGAGGGGAGAGAACTGAAGCTTTCTTT.

The J gene is TRBJ1-2, the V gene TRBV29-1; D unresolved. The CDR3 is 12 amino acids. Per the germline V gene, CDR1 is SQVTM and CDR2 is ANQGSEA. The V and J ends lost 4 bases and 8 bases respectively, with 14 bases between them. CDR3 amino acids: CSVGTGKSGYTF. CDR3 DNA sequence: TGCAGCGTTGGCACGGGGAAGTCGGGCTACACCTTC. Using reference TRBV29-1 and TRBJ1-2 for the parts outside the CDR3, the full variable domain is SAVISQKPSRDICQRGTSLTIQCQVDSQVTMMFWYRQQPGQSLTLIATANQGSEATYESGFVIDKFPISRPNLTFSTLTVSNMSPEDSSIYLCSVGTGKSGYTFGSGTRLTVV.

In its sample, this clone was seen a few times. The V and J genes are TRBV19 and TRBJ1-5; D is unresolved. CDR3 length equals 14 residues. V lost 7 bases, J lost 4 bases, and 14 bases lay in between. The germline V gene encodes CDR1 LNHDA and CDR2 SQIVND (reference sequence). The CDR3 sequence: CASNKWVGNQPQHF. CDR3 DNA sequence: TGTGCCAGTAATAAATGGGTGGGAAATCAGCCCCAGCATTTT.

This clone appeared once. Here the CDR3 reads CASWSGTPNQPQHF. CDR3 DNA sequence: TGTGCCAGTTGGTCCGGGACACCCAATCAGCCCCAGCATTTT. The chain has TRBV19 and TRBJ1-5; a possible D gene is TRBD1 (6 bases). The CDR3 length is 14 residues. CDR1 and CDR2 from the germline V gene are LNHDA and SQIVND (reference sequence). V shed 8 bases and J shed 3 bases, with 14 bases lying between them.

This clone was observed a few times. This chain joins TRBV5-1 and TRBJ1-2, with D possibly being TRBD1 (6 bases). The germline V gene encodes CDR1 SGHRS and CDR2 YFSETQ. The length of the CDR3 is 15 residues. Trimming shortened V by 0 bases and J by 4 bases, and 13 bases separated the two germline ends. Written as DNA, the CDR3 is TGCGCCAGCAGCTTGGTGGGGGGCAAGGGCTATGGCTACACCTTC. It is translated as CASSLVGGKGYGYTF.

The J gene is TRBJ1-1, the V gene TRBV7-2; D is uncertain. Germline CDR1 is SGHTA and CDR2 is FQGNSA. CDR3 length: 12 amino acids. Trimming took 3 bases from V and 1 from J, leaving 3 bases between them. The chain's CDR3 is CASSFKNTEAFF. The CDR3 nucleotides are TGTGCCAGCAGCTTCAAGAACACTGAAGCTTTCTTT.